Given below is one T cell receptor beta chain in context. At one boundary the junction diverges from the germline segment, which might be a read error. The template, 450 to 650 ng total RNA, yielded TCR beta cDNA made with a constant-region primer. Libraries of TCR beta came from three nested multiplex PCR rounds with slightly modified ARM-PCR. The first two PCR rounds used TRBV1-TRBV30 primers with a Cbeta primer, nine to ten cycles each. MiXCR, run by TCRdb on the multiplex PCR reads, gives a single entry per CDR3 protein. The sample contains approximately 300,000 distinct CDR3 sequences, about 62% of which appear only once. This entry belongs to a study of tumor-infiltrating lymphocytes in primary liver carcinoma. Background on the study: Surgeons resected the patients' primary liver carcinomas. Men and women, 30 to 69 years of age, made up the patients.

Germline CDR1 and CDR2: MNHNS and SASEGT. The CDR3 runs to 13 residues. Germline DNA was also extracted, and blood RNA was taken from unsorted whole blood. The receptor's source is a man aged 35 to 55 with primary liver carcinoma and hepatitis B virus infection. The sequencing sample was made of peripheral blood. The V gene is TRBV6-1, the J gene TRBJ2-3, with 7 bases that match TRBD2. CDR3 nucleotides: TGTGCCAACAGTGATCTAGCGGCAGATACGCAGTATTTT. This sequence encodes CANSDLAADTQYF.